A single sample is the source of the 20 T cell receptor beta chains below, sequenced in a study of human T cells and chemical hapten exposure. TCRdb re-called the RACE reads with MiXCR, one entry per CDR3 protein. Of about 130,000 distinct CDR3 sequences in the sample, approximately 10% were seen once. The sample's time point: healthy volunteer bleed at 2 weeks. Extraction yielded total RNA from whole blood (unfractionated). Sequenced: whole blood. Every receptor here comes from a male donor in good health. Some clones in this sample may be carry-over from other donors' samples.

This clonotype was found many times. The chain links TRBV12-3 or TRBV12-4 to TRBJ2-1, with 8 bases aligning to TRBD2. The CDR3 has 17 residues. The J segment lost 3 bases and the V segment lost 4 bases, leaving 11 bases of the junction unmatched. The CDR3 spells CASSSSQRERIYNEQFF. Written as DNA, the CDR3 is TGTGCCAGCAGTTCGTCTCAGCGGGAGCGGATCTACAATGAGCAGTTCTTC.

V and J are TRBV4-2 and TRBJ2-7; D is tentatively TRBD1 or TRBD2 (5 bases each). V shed 8 bases and J shed 2 bases, with 13 bases lying between them. Germline lookup yields CDR1 LGHNA and CDR2 YNFKEQ. This CDR3 region has 13 residues. CDR3 DNA: TGTGCCAGCGGGGGAGTTGGGACCTACGAGCAGTACTTC. Residues: CASGGVGTYEQYF.

This clonotype was seen a few times. The gene calls are TRBV7-6 and TRBJ2-5, with 7 bases that match TRBD2. The J segment lost 1 base and the V segment lost 5 bases, leaving 7 bases of the junction unmatched. The CDR3 length is 15 residues. Germline V gene sequence: CDR1 SGHVS, CDR2 FNYEAQ. CDR3 coding DNA: TGTGCCAGCAGCGCCTACACTAGCGTCCAAGAGACCCAGTACTTC. Amino acids: CASSAYTSVQETQYF.

The V and J genes are TRBV2 and TRBJ1-1, with D perhaps TRBD1 (6 bases). Germline V gene sequence: CDR1 SNHLY, CDR2 FYNNEI. Trimming took 3 bases from V and 1 from J, leaving 15 bases between them. The CDR3 has 16 amino acids. The CDR3 reads CASSEYGTGPNTEAFF. The CDR3 nucleotides are TGTGCCAGCAGTGAGTACGGTACAGGGCCGAACACTGAAGCTTTCTTT.

CDR3 DNA sequence: TGCAGCGTTGGGACTAGCGGGACCAATGAGCAGTTCTTC. This codes for CSVGTSGTNEQFF. V usage is TRBV29-1 and J usage is TRBJ2-1, with TRBD2 matching over 12 bases. The V and J ends lost 4 bases and 6 bases, in that order; junction bases with no gene match: 1. CDR3 size: 13 residues. Germline values: CDR1 SQVTM, CDR2 ANQGSEA.

The table lists this clonotype with many counts. The V gene is TRBV4-2, the J gene TRBJ2-1; 8 bases align to TRBD2. This CDR3 has 17 residues. Germline lookup yields CDR1 LGHNA and CDR2 YNFKEQ. With V trimmed by 0 bases and J by 6 bases, 10 bases remained unmatched. This chain's CDR3 is CASSQDPQQRGSNEQFF. Here the CDR3 DNA reads TGTGCCAGCAGCCAAGACCCTCAACAGCGGGGGAGCAATGAGCAGTTCTTC.

This CDR3 reads CASSLGGSGGAKAEAFF. The CDR3 nucleotides are TGTGCCAGCAGTCTAGGAGGGTCAGGGGGCGCGAAGGCTGAAGCTTTCTTT. This chain uses TRBV6-2 or TRBV6-3 with TRBJ1-1, with TRBD1 matching over 8 bases. This CDR3 comprises 17 residues. V lost 5 bases to trimming and J lost 6 bases; unmatched junction nucleotides: 17. Germline assignment: CDR1 MNHEY and CDR2 SVGEGT.

Ten or more counts support this clonotype. The V gene is TRBV7-2, the J gene TRBJ2-5; D call uncertain. V was trimmed by 8 bases and J by 3 bases, leaving 13 bases between them. This CDR3 has 13 residues. Germline CDR1 SGHTA, CDR2 FQGNSA. The CDR3 nucleotides are TGTGCCAGCCGTAGGGCCGCCGAAGAGACCCAGTACTTC. Translation gives CASRRAAEETQYF.

This sequence joins TRBV7-2 and TRBJ2-1; D may be TRBD2 (7 bases). Germline V lookup: CDR1 SGHTA, CDR2 FQGNSA. Trimming left V 6 bases short and J 3 bases short, with 18 bases between. The CDR3 is 16 amino acids. The CDR3 DNA follows: TGTGCCAGCAGGGGGGGCGGGAGAGGAGTCTACAATGAGCAGTTCTTC. It encodes CASRGGGRGVYNEQFF.

This clonotype was seen ten or more times. This sequence joins TRBV29-1 and TRBJ2-4; D may match TRBD1 or TRBD2 (5 bases each). The CDR3 totals 15 residues. V was trimmed by 0 bases and J by 9 bases, leaving 18 bases between them. The germline gives CDR1 SQVTM, CDR2 ANQGSEA. CDR3 loop: CSVEDVEGWGIIQYF. CDR3 bases: TGCAGCGTTGAAGATGTTGAGGGGTGGGGGATCATTCAGTACTTC.

Remarks on this clonotype: A much more abundant neighbour one base away suggests this may be a read error. This sequence joins TRBV27 and TRBJ2-5; tentatively, D is TRBD2 (6 bases). Deletions cut 5 bases from V and 3 bases from J, with 13 bases between. The germline V gene has CDR1 MNHEY and CDR2 SMNVEV (reference sequence). The CDR3 is made up of 14 amino acids. The CDR3 DNA is TGTGCCAGCAGTCGGTCGGGACTTAAAGAGACCCAGTACTTC. Amino acid sequence: CASSRSGLKETQYF.

This chain connects TRBV12-3 or TRBV12-4 to TRBJ1-6; D uncertain. There are 14 residues in the CDR3. Trimming pared 6 bases from V and 6 bases from J, leaving 12 bases between. CDR3: CASRGSGFNSPLHF. The CDR3 bases are TGTGCCAGCAGAGGTTCAGGTTTTAATTCACCCCTCCACTTT.

This clonotype has only a few counts. The chain recombines TRBV11-2 with TRBJ2-3; D might be TRBD1 or TRBD2, each matching 5 bases. The CDR3 has 12 residues. With 4 bases removed from V and 9 bases from J, the gap between germline ends came to 11 bases. Germline V gene lookup returns CDR1 SGHAT and CDR2 FQNNGV. The CDR3 region has the DNA TGTGCCAGCAGCTACACTAGGGACACGCAGTATTTT. Amino acids: CASSYTRDTQYF.

This clonotype was counted between two and nine times. The chain couples TRBV2 to TRBJ2-1; 9 bases match TRBD1. V shed 5 bases and J 1 base; nucleotides not matched to a gene: 6. This CDR3 is 16 amino acids long. Germline V CDR1 and CDR2: SNHLY, FYNNEI. As DNA, the CDR3 is TGTGCCAGCAGTAGCCGGGGACAGGGTTCCTACAATGAGCAGTTCTTC. This gives the protein CASSSRGQGSYNEQFF.

Concerning this clonotype: With a much larger clone just one base away, this may be a read error. This chain's CDR3 is CSATVEWDRNEQFF. The DNA for the CDR3 is TGCAGTGCCACGGTAGAGTGGGATAGGAATGAGCAGTTCTTC. The chain couples TRBV20-1 to TRBJ2-1; D remains ambiguous. Trimming shortened V by 6 bases and J by 7 bases, and 19 bases separated the two germline ends. This CDR3 spans 14 amino acids. Germline V gene data show CDR1 as DFQATT and CDR2 as SNEGSKA (reference sequence).

This clonotype came up once. This chain uses TRBV3-1 with TRBJ2-3; 10 bases match TRBD2. The CDR3 totals 16 residues. V shed 4 bases, J shed 3 bases, and the junction held 7 bases outside the gene matches. Germline V gene lookup returns CDR1 LGHDT and CDR2 YNNKEL (reference sequence). The CDR3 loop reads CASSRSGRAGTDTQYF. CDR3 DNA sequence: TGTGCCAGCAGCCGGAGCGGGAGGGCCGGTACAGATACGCAGTATTTT.

This clonotype was counted a few times. The genes are TRBV7-6 and TRBJ2-1; 8 bases line up with TRBD2. V trimming: 3 bases; J trimming: 5 bases; junction bases outside the gene matches: 12. The germline V gene encodes CDR1 SGHVS and CDR2 FNYEAQ. The CDR3 extends over 17 amino acids. The DNA for the CDR3 is TGTGCCAGCAGCTTGGGTCCGGGACTAGGGAAGGACAATGAGCAGTTCTTC. Protein: CASSLGPGLGKDNEQFF.

This clonotype was detected ten times or more. V is TRBV3-1 and J is TRBJ2-3; 8 positions match TRBD1. The V gene end was trimmed by 3 bases and the J gene end by 0 bases; junction bases not matched to a gene: 2. The CDR3 loop spans 15 amino acids. The V gene's germline CDR1 is LGHDT and CDR2 YNNKEL (reference sequence). For the CDR3, the DNA is TGTGCCAGCAGCCAGCAGGGGGCTAGCACAGATACGCAGTATTTT. Translated, it gives CASSQQGASTDTQYF.

This clonotype was seen more than once but under ten times. The rearrangement uses TRBV7-2 and TRBJ2-3, with 9 nucleotides matching TRBD2. The length of the CDR3 is 15 residues. CDR1 and CDR2 from the germline V gene are SGHTA and FQGNSA. V was clipped by 5 bases and J by 1 base; unmatched bases: 4. The CDR3 here is CASSTRLAGTDTQYF. The CDR3 bases are TGTGCCAGCAGCACCCGACTAGCGGGCACAGATACGCAGTATTTT. Drawing the rest from reference TRBV7-2 and TRBJ2-3, the complete variable domain is GAGVSQSPSNKVTEKGKDVELRCDPISGHTALYWYRQSLGQGLEFLIYFQGNSAPDKSGLPSDRFSAERTGGSVSTLTIQRTQQEDSAVYLCASSTRLAGTDTQYFGPGTRLTVL.

V is TRBV7-2 and J is TRBJ2-2; TRBD2 agrees at 8 bases. The CDR3 extends over 15 amino acids. With V trimmed by 0 bases and J by 8 bases, 5 bases remained unmatched. Looked up from germline, CDR1 is SGHTA and CDR2 is FQGNSA. The CDR3 loop is CASSLAAGVPGELFF. The CDR3 DNA follows: TGTGCCAGCAGCTTAGCAGCGGGGGTCCCGGGGGAGCTGTTTTTT.